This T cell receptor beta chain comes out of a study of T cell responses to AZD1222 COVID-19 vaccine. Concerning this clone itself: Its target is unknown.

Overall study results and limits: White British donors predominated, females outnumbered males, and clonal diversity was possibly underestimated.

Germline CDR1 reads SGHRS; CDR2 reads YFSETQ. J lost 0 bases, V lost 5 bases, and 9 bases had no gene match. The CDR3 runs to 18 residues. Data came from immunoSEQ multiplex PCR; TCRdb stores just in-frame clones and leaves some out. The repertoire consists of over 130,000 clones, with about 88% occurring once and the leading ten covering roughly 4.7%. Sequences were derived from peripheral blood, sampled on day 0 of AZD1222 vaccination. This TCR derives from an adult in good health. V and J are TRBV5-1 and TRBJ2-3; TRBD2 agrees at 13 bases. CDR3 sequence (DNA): TGCGCCAGCAGTCGTTTCGGACTAGCGGGGGCAAGCACAGATACGCAGTATTTT. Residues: CASSRFGLAGASTDTQYF.